This T cell receptor beta chain was observed in a study of vaccination and CD4 T cells after COVID-19. Overall study: Collection of post-vaccine samples followed dose two by a median approximately 68 days, spanning a range of 14 to 241.

The germline gives CDR1 GTSNPN, CDR2 SVGIG (reference sequence). The CDR3 is 14 residues long. The ends were cut back, 1 base at V and 1 base at J, with 7 bases in the middle. Cultured CD4+ T cell DNA was sequenced using the Oncomine TCR Beta short-read assay. TCRdb ran MiXCR on the PCR reads and lists one entry per CDR3 protein. The sample has around 17,000 distinct CDR3 sequences, approximately 35% seen once. As for this clonotype: Its antigen is currently unknown.

Treatment meaning: roughly ten-day PBMC culture with coronavirus spike peptide pools or control peptides (ViraFEST assay). At days 3 and 7, half the medium was exchanged for fresh IL-2 medium. The chain joins TRBV30 to TRBJ2-2, with D hard to call. This material consisted of CD4+ T cells from blood, cultured in vitro, taken before SARS-CoV-2 vaccination. The TCR comes from a human donor who received a COVID-19 vaccine. As DNA, the CDR3 is TGTGCCTGGAGTGCTGGGCGGAACACCGGGGAGCTGTTTTTT. Residues: CAWSAGRNTGELFF.